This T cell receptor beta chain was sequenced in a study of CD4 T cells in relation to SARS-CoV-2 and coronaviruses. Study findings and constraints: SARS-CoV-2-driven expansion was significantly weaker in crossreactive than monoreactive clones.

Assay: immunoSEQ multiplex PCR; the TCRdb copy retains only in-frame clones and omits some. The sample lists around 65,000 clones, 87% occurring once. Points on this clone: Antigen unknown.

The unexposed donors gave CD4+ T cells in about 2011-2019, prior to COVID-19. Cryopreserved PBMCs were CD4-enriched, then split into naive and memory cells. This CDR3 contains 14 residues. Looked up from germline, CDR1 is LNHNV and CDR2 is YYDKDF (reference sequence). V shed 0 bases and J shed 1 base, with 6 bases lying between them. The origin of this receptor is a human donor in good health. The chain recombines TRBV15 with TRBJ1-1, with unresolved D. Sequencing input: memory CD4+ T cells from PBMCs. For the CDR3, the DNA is TGTGCCACCAGCAGAGACGGAGCGAACACTGAAGCTTTCTTT. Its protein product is CATSRDGANTEAFF.